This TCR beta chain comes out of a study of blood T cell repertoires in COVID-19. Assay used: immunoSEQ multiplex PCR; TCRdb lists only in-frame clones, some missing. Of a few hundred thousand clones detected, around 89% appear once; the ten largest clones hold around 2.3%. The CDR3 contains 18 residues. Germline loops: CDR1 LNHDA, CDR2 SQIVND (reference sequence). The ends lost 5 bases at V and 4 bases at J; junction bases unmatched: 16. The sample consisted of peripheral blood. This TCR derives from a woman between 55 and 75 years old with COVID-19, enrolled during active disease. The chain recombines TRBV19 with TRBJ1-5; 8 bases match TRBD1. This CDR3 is CASSFPPTGDDPNQPQHF. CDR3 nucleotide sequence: TGTGCCAGTAGTTTCCCTCCGACAGGGGACGATCCTAATCAGCCCCAGCATTTT. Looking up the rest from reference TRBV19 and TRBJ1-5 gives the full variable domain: DGGITQSPKYLFRKEGQNVTLSCEQNLNHDAMYWYRQDPGQGLRLIYYSQIVNDFQKGDIAEGYSVSREKKESFPLTVTSAQKNPTAFYLCASSFPPTGDDPNQPQHFGDGTRLSIL.